Presented here are 26 T cell receptor beta chains from one specimen sequenced in a study of T cell repertoires in cytomegalovirus infection. One entry per CDR3 protein, called by TCRdb with MiXCR from the reads. The sample shows about 700,000 distinct CDR3 sequences, around 31% of them seen only once. Their cognate antigens are unknown. This specimen consisted of cultured PBMCs, obtained from culture after CMV antigen stimulation. The origin of the receptors is a human donor in good health (CMV status not recorded). Some clones in this sample may be carry-over from other donors' samples.

This clonotype was seen only a few times. The J gene is TRBJ1-1, the V gene TRBV5-1; D ambiguous. This CDR3 has 17 residues. The germline V and J ends were trimmed by 4 bases and 2 bases, with 21 bases remaining between them. From germline, CDR1 is SGHRS and CDR2 YFSETQ. DNA of the CDR3: TGCGCCAGCAGCCCTATATTCCTTACCCCATTAAACACTGAAGCTTTCTTT. This gives the protein CASSPIFLTPLNTEAFF.

This clonotype came up a few times. The chain is built from TRBV7-2 and TRBJ2-1, with 11 bases aligning to TRBD2. Per germline, CDR1 SGHTA and CDR2 FQGNSA. This CDR3 contains 15 residues. V gave up 5 bases and J gave up 7 bases; unmatched junction bases: 7. CDR3 nucleotides: TGTGCCAGCAGCCCGACTAGCGGGAACGGGAATGAGCAGTTCTTC. Its protein product is CASSPTSGNGNEQFF.

This CDR3 reads CSAPVAGQGFTEAFF. Here the CDR3 DNA reads TGCAGTGCTCCAGTAGCGGGACAGGGGTTTACTGAAGCTTTCTTT. The gene calls are TRBV20-1 and TRBJ1-1; 10 positions match TRBD1. This CDR3 comprises 15 residues. J was trimmed by 5 bases and V by 5 bases; bases with no gene match: 11. Per germline, CDR1 DFQATT and CDR2 SNEGSKA (reference sequence).

The V call is TRBV7-9, the J call TRBJ2-2, with D tentatively TRBD2 (5 bases). CDR1 and CDR2 (germline): SEHNR, FQNEAQ (reference sequence). The CDR3 sequence is 16 residues long. V was pared by 3 bases and J by 2 bases, with 13 bases between. CDR3 region: CASSLGWTGNTGELFF. The CDR3 nucleotides are TGTGCCAGCAGCTTGGGGTGGACTGGTAACACCGGGGAGCTGTTTTTT.

The CDR3 DNA is TGCGCCAGCAGTCAACTCGTGGATCTCACTGAAGCTTTCTTT. Its translation is CASSQLVDLTEAFF. The rearrangement links TRBV23-1 to TRBJ1-1; no definite D call. TRBV23-1 is sorted into the ORF group, with uncertain function. V shed 2 bases and J shed 4 bases, with 11 bases lying between them. The CDR3 consists of 14 residues.

The V call is TRBV20-1, the J call TRBJ2-5, with D uncertain. V shed 3 bases and J shed 5 bases, with 7 bases lying between them. The CDR3 is 11 residues long. From germline, CDR1 is DFQATT and CDR2 SNEGSKA (reference sequence). CDR3 sequence (DNA): TGCAGTGCTAGGCACGGGGAGACCCAGTACTTC. This translates into CSARHGETQYF.

The chain has TRBV5-6 and TRBJ1-2, with 10 bases matching TRBD1. Germline V gene data show CDR1 as SGHDT and CDR2 as YYEEEE. The CDR3 consists of 16 residues. Trimming cost V 2 bases and J 4 bases; bases outside gene matches: 8. The CDR3 loop reads CASSFKRDRGLYGYTF. The CDR3 DNA follows: TGTGCCAGCAGCTTCAAACGGGACAGGGGACTCTATGGCTACACCTTC. The whole variable domain, filled in from reference TRBV5-6 and TRBJ1-2, reads DAGVTQSPTHLIKTRGQQVTLRCSPKSGHDTVSWYQQALGQGPQFIFQYYEEEERQRGNFPDRFSGHQFPNYSSELNVNALLLGDSALYLCASSFKRDRGLYGYTFGSGTRLTVV.

The chain uses TRBV12-3 or TRBV12-4 and TRBJ2-7; 8 bases map to TRBD2. This CDR3 is 15 amino acids long. J gave up 3 bases and V 6 bases, and 10 bases lay outside the gene matches. CDR3 sequence: CASRPGLAGLYEQYF. CDR3 coding DNA: TGTGCCAGCAGACCCGGACTAGCTGGGCTCTACGAGCAGTACTTC.

The V call is TRBV7-8, the J call TRBJ1-2; 10 positions agree with TRBD1. In germline, CDR1 is SGHVS, CDR2 FQNEAQ. V was clipped by 1 base and J by 4 bases; unmatched bases: 9. The CDR3 loop spans 17 amino acids. In DNA, the CDR3 is TGTGCCAGCAGCTTAGGCCAAGGAAGGACAGGGGGCTATGGCTACACCTTC. It yields the protein CASSLGQGRTGGYGYTF.

This clonotype has just a few counts. The chain combines TRBV12-3 or TRBV12-4 with TRBJ2-5, with 8 bases identical to TRBD2. The CDR3 runs 16 residues. The V segment lost 5 bases and the J segment 4 bases; nucleotides outside the gene matches: 12. The CDR3 nucleotides are TGTGCCAGCAGTCCCAGGGACGGGAGGGAAAGAGAGACCCAGTACTTC. As protein: CASSPRDGRERETQYF.

The V and J genes are TRBV7-6 and TRBJ2-5; D is ambiguous. V lost 5 bases and J 5 bases, leaving 6 bases between the germline ends. Germline V gene data show CDR1 as SGHVS and CDR2 as FNYEAQ. This CDR3 is 11 amino acids long. CDR3 residues: CASSNSETQYF. CDR3 in DNA: TGTGCCAGCAGCAACTCGGAGACCCAGTACTTC.

The chain combines TRBV15 with TRBJ2-7, with a weak D call TRBD2 (6 bases). The germline CDR1 and CDR2 sequences are LNHNV and YYDKDF (reference sequence). The CDR3 runs to 13 residues. The V end was cut by 6 bases, the J end by 5 bases, with 14 bases between. Written as DNA, the CDR3 is TGTGCCACCAGTTATCGGGAGAGGGACGAGCAGTACTTC. This gives the protein CATSYRERDEQYF.

The V call is TRBV18, the J call TRBJ1-3; no firm D call. CDR1 and CDR2 (germline): KGHSH, LQKENI. The V end lost 3 bases, the J end lost 0 bases, and 24 bases lay between the germline ends. The CDR3 contains 20 residues. The CDR3 coding sequence is TGTGCCAGCTCACCCCTCCCAATGGTTGGAGGCTTCAGCTCTGGAAACACCATATATTTT. The encoded protein is CASSPLPMVGGFSSGNTIYF.

This clonotype was detected only a few times. This chain joins TRBV27 and TRBJ2-3; tentative D call: TRBD2 (6 bases). The germline gives CDR1 MNHEY, CDR2 SMNVEV (reference sequence). V was pared by 6 bases and J by 2 bases, with 18 bases between. CDR3 length: 16 amino acids. CDR3 nucleotide sequence: TGTGCCAGCAGCCTGGCGGGGCCCGTAGTCACAGATACGCAGTATTTT. Its translation: CASSLAGPVVTDTQYF.

At least ten counts were recorded for this clonotype. V is TRBV12-3 or TRBV12-4 and J is TRBJ1-1; no clear D. This CDR3 has 13 residues. Trimming took off 6 bases at V and 0 bases at J, with 8 bases between the two ends. In DNA, the CDR3 is TGTGCCAGCAGCCTCCAGCTGAACACTGAAGCTTTCTTT. Its protein is CASSLQLNTEAFF.

This chain joins TRBV2 and TRBJ2-1, with TRBD2 matching over 8 bases. The CDR3 loop spans 15 amino acids. Germline V gene sequence: CDR1 SNHLY, CDR2 FYNNEI. J was trimmed by 4 bases and V by 3 bases; bases with no gene match: 5. Here the CDR3 reads CASSEVGGAYNEQFF. The CDR3, as DNA: TGTGCCAGCAGTGAGGTCGGGGGGGCTTACAATGAGCAGTTCTTC.

The J gene is TRBJ2-7, the V gene TRBV7-6; D may correspond to TRBD1 or TRBD2 (5 bases each). The CDR3 loop spans 13 amino acids. Trimming left V 5 bases short and J 6 bases short, with 14 bases between. The germline V gene has CDR1 SGHVS and CDR2 FNYEAQ. CDR3 in DNA: TGTGCCAGCAGCCTTCCCGAGGGGATCGAGCAGTACTTC. Translation: CASSLPEGIEQYF.

This chain connects TRBV20-1 to TRBJ2-1; D possibly corresponds to TRBD2 (6 bases). Trimming left V 5 bases short and J 10 bases short, with 21 bases between. This CDR3 region has 14 residues. The germline V gene encodes CDR1 DFQATT and CDR2 SNEGSKA (reference sequence). CDR3 DNA: TGCAGTGCTCCCTCCACGCTGCTCGGACTAGAGCAGTTCTTC. It encodes CSAPSTLLGLEQFF.

The chain employs TRBV7-8 and TRBJ1-6; unclear D gene. CDR1 and CDR2 (germline): SGHVS, FQNEAQ. The V gene lost 1 base and the J gene lost 10 bases, with 11 bases spanning the gap. The CDR3 loop spans 14 amino acids. The CDR3: CASSLGVNPSPLHF. The CDR3 region has the DNA TGTGCCAGCAGCTTAGGGGTCAATCCCTCACCCCTCCACTTT. Complete variable domain (other parts from reference TRBV7-8 and TRBJ1-6): GAGVSQSPRYKVAKRGQDVALRCDPISGHVSLFWYQQALGQGPEFLTYFQNEAQLDKSGLPSDRFFAERPEGSVSTLKIQRTQQEDSAVYLCASSLGVNPSPLHFGNGTRLTVT.

This clonotype was counted between two and nine times. V and J are TRBV7-8 and TRBJ2-5; TRBD2 matches at 8 bases. Germline CDR1 SGHVS, CDR2 FQNEAQ. The CDR3 is 17 amino acids. The J segment lost 0 bases and the V segment lost 7 bases, leaving 13 bases of the junction unmatched. CDR3 sequence reads: CASTPARGGLDQETQYF. Written as DNA, the CDR3 is TGTGCCAGCACACCTGCTCGGGGGGGCCTGGACCAAGAGACCCAGTACTTC.

The rearrangement joins TRBV28 to TRBJ1-6; D is unclear. The CDR3 is 14 amino acids. V lost 9 bases and J 10 bases, leaving 19 bases between the germline ends. CDR1 and CDR2 from the germline V gene are MDHEN and SYDVKM. DNA for the CDR3: TGTGCCAGTATAGGTCCTGATTTGGGGTCACCCCTCCACTTT. Its translation is CASIGPDLGSPLHF. Full variable domain (remainder filled in from reference TRBV28 and TRBJ1-6): DVKVTQSSRYLVKRTGEKVFLECVQDMDHENMFWYRQDPGLGLRLIYFSYDVKMKEKGDIPEGYSVSREKKERFSLILESASTNQTSMYLCASIGPDLGSPLHFGNGTRLTVT.

The chain uses TRBV3-1 and TRBJ2-1; D may be TRBD1 (5 bases). CDR1 and CDR2 (germline): LGHDT, YNNKEL (reference sequence). This CDR3 is 15 amino acids long. V lost 0 bases and J lost 7, with 13 bases in between. The CDR3 region has the DNA TGTGCCAGCAGCCAAGATAGGGGTTTGAAGAATGAGCAGTTCTTC. Its translation: CASSQDRGLKNEQFF.

As for this clonotype: It may be a read error: a sequence one base away is much more abundant. V gene TRBV19 combines with J gene TRBJ1-2, with 7 bases matching TRBD1. This CDR3 has 13 residues. The V segment lost 10 bases and the J segment 5 bases; nucleotides outside the gene matches: 10. Germline CDR1 and CDR2: LNHDA and SQIVND (reference sequence). The chain's CDR3 is CATYGTVSYGYTF. The CDR3 DNA follows: TGTGCCACCTACGGGACAGTGTCGTATGGCTACACCTTC.

There are a few counts of this clonotype. The chain carries TRBV19 and TRBJ1-2; the match to TRBD1 covers 7 bases. J was trimmed by 5 bases and V by 5 bases; bases with no gene match: 11. Germline lookup yields CDR1 LNHDA and CDR2 SQIVND (reference sequence). The CDR3 has 15 amino acids. This chain's CDR3 is CASSSNPTGKYGYTF. The CDR3 nucleotides are TGTGCCAGTAGTTCAAACCCGACAGGGAAGTATGGCTACACCTTC.

The rearrangement links TRBV6-8 to TRBJ1-6, with 9 bases aligning to TRBD1. The length of the CDR3 is 15 residues. J lost 4 bases, V lost 5 bases, and 3 bases had no gene match. Germline CDR1 MNHGY, CDR2 SAAAGT. This CDR3 is CASSPGTGYNSPLHF. CDR3 bases: TGTGCCAGCAGTCCCGGGACAGGGTATAATTCACCCCTCCACTTT.

As to this clonotype: The CDR3 ends on some other residue instead of the conserved phenylalanine or tryptophan, so this is likely a read error. It is unclear where the CDR3 begins or ends on the DNA, so no DNA is shown, and the CDR3 is as TCRdb lists it. The chain recombines TRBV2 with TRBJ2-3; no DNA check was done on the table's D call, TRBD2. From germline, CDR1 is SNHLY and CDR2 FYNNEI. The CDR3 is 12 amino acids in total, end residues counted. The CDR3 sequence is CASSERRVIDCI.